The T cell receptor (beta chain) under discussion was sequenced for a study of blood T cell repertoires in COVID-19. Measured with immunoSEQ multiplex PCR; TCRdb has only the in-frame clones, and not every one. The sample has about 180,000 clones, about 87% seen once. The sample was peripheral blood. The clonotype originates from a woman aged 45-59 years with acute or convalescent COVID-19.

CDR3 DNA sequence: TGTGCCAGCATGGCTAGTGGGGCCAACGTCCTGACTTTC. Encoded protein: CASMASGANVLTF. This chain connects TRBV25-1 to TRBJ2-6, with unresolved D. This CDR3 has 13 residues. Trimming took 7 bases from V and 3 from J, leaving 7 bases between them. Germline V gene sequence: CDR1 MGHDK, CDR2 SYGVNS.